This entry lists 2 T cell receptor beta chains sequenced from one sample in a study of blood T cell repertoires in COVID-19 (dated by TCRdb to between 2020 and 2021). Library prep was done by the immunoSEQ multiplex PCR assay. TCRdb holds this immuneACCESS table with in-frame rearrangements only. Some clones are missing; in checked studies, unresolved V genes explain under half, and the rest has no known cause. In this sample the table shows about 210,000 clones, more than 70% of which occur a single time. The ten largest clones represent around 8.7% of the sample. The sequenced sample was peripheral blood. Every receptor here comes from a woman aged 45-65 years with acute or convalescent COVID-19.

The rearrangement uses TRBV12-3 or TRBV12-4 and TRBJ1-5; D is unresolved. The CDR3 loop spans 12 amino acids. Trimming stripped 4 bases from V and 11 bases from J, with 12 bases between. The CDR3 DNA reads TGTGCCAGCAGTTCCCGAGCTAGGTCCCAGCATTTT. It encodes CASSSRARSQHF.

This rearrangement joins TRBV10-3 to TRBJ2-7, with 8 bases fitting TRBD1. The CDR3 loop spans 17 amino acids. Germline CDR1 reads ENHRY; CDR2 reads SYGVKD. J was trimmed by 0 bases and V by 4 bases; bases with no gene match: 11. The CDR3 region is CAISARPGQESSYEQYF. The CDR3 bases are TGTGCCATCAGTGCTCGTCCGGGACAGGAGAGCTCCTACGAGCAGTACTTC.